This record looks at one T cell receptor (beta chain) sequence and its context. Its antigen is not identified. Trimming took 0 bases from V and 6 from J, leaving 18 bases between them. There are 16 residues in the CDR3. Germline lookup yields CDR1 SGDLS and CDR2 YYNGEE. The data stem from a study of shared clonotypes between healthy human individuals. Measured with immunoSEQ multiplex PCR; TCRdb has only the in-frame clones, and not every one. The table includes a few million clones, more than 80% detected once. Whole-study findings and limits: The four-donor shared clonotypes exceeded non-shared clonotypes in generation probability, with non-shared ones scoring lower. Exclusively blood specimens were collected; tissue repertoires likely differ.

The source is a young man in good health. The chain couples TRBV9 to TRBJ1-1; D gene ambiguous. What was sequenced was naive CD4+ T cells sorted from blood. Subset denoted: CD45RA+ positively selected. The CDR3 loop is CASSVGAKGVGAEAFF. The DNA for the CDR3 is TGTGCCAGCAGCGTAGGGGCTAAGGGAGTTGGCGCTGAAGCTTTCTTT.